The sequence of this T cell receptor beta chain was determined in a study of read filtering for tumor transcriptome and immune sequencing (dated by TCRdb to 2020 to 2021). General notes on the study: The cohort consisted of roughly 18 male and some 15 female patients, with a mean age of approximately 70 years and an age range of about 40 to 90. TCR-region mapped reads per sample ranged from about 4.05 to 10.27 million with IR-seq versus only roughly 75 to 1273 with RNA-seq. Whole-transcriptome libraries were prepared with the TruSeq RNA Access Library Prep Kit after DNase treatment. TCR repertoires obtained by targeted immune repertoire sequencing and by bulk whole-transcriptome sequencing performed on the same bone marrow samples were compared. As a main aim, a read-filtering strategy for immune repertoire data was addressed, with the specific question being whether clonotypes supported by a single read should be removed. Under revised international staging, roughly eight patients fell into R-ISS I, about 17 into R-ISS II and roughly 7 into R-ISS III. What the study reported, not specific to this receptor: Single-read clonotypes made up around 82% of clonotypes but 3% to 4% of total reads in IR-seq, and about three quarters of clonotypes and approximately 45% of reads in RNA-seq. Clonotypes were captured by IR-seq at much higher depth and more reliably than by RNA-seq, and smaller IR-seq throughput was sufficient for identification of most shared clonotypes. The correlation between IR-seq and RNA-seq shared clonotype proportions was increased by removal of single-read clonotypes. The sorted CD138-negative fraction was a mixed bone marrow immune population, not purified T cells.

Every patient had bone marrow sampled at the time of active disease. Ficoll-Hypaque density gradient centrifugation was used to isolate the bone marrow mononuclear cells. CD138-negative cells were obtained by negative selection after labeling with CD138 magnetic microbeads on a MACS separator, removing myeloma plasma cells. Purity of the isolated cells was checked by flow cytometry on an Attune NxT using CD138 antibodies. TRIzol reagent was used to extract total RNA, and a NanoDrop spectrophotometer was used to quantify the extracted RNA. Paired RNA-seq and IR-seq were performed on the CD138-negative bone marrow sample of each patient. This clonotype appeared many times. The target of this receptor is not known. It has no much larger one-base neighbor in the sample; base qualities were not kept. Starting from 400 ng RNA, TCR libraries were constructed with the Immunoverse kit using molecular barcoded adaptors that cover the alpha/delta and beta/gamma chains. TCR library preparation used the same RNA that was used for transcriptome sequencing. An Illumina HiSeq 4000 with 2 x 150 cycles was used to sequence the TCR libraries. The authors' analysis ran thus. Using MiXCR, which included quality filtering and error correction, TCR reads were aligned to human V, D, J and C references and then assembled into CDR3 clonotypes. Clonotype counts and gene usage diversity were analyzed with the tcR package in R. Raw mapping reads were checked after the RNA-seq reads had been mapped by STAR aligner version 2.5.3a onto the human GRCh37 genome. To test how sequencing depth affects detected clonotypes, IR-seq fastq files were randomly downsampled with Seqtk 1.3. TCRdb handled the public reads itself, with Q25 trimming in fastp and clone calling in MiXCR, and kept productive beta chains. Every entry covers one CDR3 protein and lists the most common genes and DNA from its rows. The V and J calls were not made by the authors but by TCRdb's processing. The sample has 45,000 to 55,000 distinct CDR3 sequences on record, approximately 12% of them singletons. The leading ten clones occupy roughly 15% of the sample.

The trim is 1 base for V and 2 bases for J, with a gap of 12 bases between the germline ends. Including the terminal cysteine and phenylalanine, the CDR3 comprises 15 residues. Only the CDR3 portion is preserved as DNA: 45 bases, with reading frame beginning at the first base. Taken from the germline V gene, the CDR1 and CDR2 loops are LGHNA and YNFKEQ. The sample comprised a population of CD138-negative cells sorted from bone marrow. In the paper's terms, the cell subset or site label means: bone marrow mononuclear cells depleted of CD138+ plasma/myeloma cells by negative magnetic selection. The clonotype originates from a donor at least 40 years old with multiple myeloma. The rearranged segments are TRBV4-2 and TRBJ2-7, with the D gene not confidently named. The CDR3 in this case is CASSQVVSNAYEQYF. The DNA sequence is as follows: TGTGCCAGCAGCCAAGTTGTGTCCAATGCCTACGAGCAGTACTTC.